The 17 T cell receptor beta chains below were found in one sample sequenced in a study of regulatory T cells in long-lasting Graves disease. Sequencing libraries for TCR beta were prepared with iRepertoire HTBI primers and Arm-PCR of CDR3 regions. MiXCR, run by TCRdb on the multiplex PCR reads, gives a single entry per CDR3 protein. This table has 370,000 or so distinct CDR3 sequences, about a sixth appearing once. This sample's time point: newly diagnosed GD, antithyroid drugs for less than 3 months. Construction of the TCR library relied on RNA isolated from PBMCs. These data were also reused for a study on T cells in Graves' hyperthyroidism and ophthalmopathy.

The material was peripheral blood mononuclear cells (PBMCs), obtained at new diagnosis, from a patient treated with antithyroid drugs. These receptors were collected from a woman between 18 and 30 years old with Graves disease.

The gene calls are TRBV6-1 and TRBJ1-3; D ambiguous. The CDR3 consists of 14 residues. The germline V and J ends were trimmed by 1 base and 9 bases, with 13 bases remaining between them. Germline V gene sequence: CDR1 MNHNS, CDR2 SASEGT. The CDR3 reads CASSEGTLHGTIYF. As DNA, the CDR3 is TGTGCCAGCAGTGAAGGAACGCTACACGGCACCATATATTTT.

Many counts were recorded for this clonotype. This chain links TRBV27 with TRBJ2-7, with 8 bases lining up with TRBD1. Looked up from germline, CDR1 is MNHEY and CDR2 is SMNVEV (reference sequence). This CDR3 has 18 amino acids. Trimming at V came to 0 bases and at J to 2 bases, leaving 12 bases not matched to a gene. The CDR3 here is CASSLSGLPGQAPYEQYF. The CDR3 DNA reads TGTGCCAGCAGTTTATCGGGGTTACCGGGACAGGCACCCTACGAGCAGTACTTC.

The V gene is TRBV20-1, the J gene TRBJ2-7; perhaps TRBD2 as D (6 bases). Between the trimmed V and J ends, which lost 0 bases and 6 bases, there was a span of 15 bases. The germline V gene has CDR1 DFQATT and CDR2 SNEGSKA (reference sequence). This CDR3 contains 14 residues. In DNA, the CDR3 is TGCAGTGCTAGAGACCCACGACTAGTATCCGAGCAGTACTTC. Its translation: CSARDPRLVSEQYF.

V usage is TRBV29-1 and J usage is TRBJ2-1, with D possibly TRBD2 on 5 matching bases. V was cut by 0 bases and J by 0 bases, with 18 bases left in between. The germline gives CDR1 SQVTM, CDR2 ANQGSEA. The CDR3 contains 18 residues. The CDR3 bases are TGCAGCGTTGAAGAGGGCGCGGAGGTACAAAACTCCTACAATGAGCAGTTCTTC. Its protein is CSVEEGAEVQNSYNEQFF.

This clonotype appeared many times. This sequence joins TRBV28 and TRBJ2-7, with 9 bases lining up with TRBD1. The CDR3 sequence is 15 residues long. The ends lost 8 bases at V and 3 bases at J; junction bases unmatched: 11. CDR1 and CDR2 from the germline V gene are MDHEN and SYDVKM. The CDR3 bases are TGTGCCAGCCACGGCTTAGGGACAGGGCACTACGAGCAGTACTTC. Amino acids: CASHGLGTGHYEQYF.

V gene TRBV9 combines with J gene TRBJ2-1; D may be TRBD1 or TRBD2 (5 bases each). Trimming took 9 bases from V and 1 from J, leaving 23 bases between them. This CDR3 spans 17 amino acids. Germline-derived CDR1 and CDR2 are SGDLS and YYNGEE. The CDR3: CATPQQRGPDSYNEQFF. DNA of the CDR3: TGTGCCACACCCCAGCAGAGGGGACCCGATTCCTACAATGAGCAGTTCTTC.

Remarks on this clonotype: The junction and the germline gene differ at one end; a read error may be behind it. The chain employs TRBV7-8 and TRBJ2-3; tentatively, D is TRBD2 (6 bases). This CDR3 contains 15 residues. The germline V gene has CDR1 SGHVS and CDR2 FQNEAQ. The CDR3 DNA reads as TGTGTCAGCAGCCCGGGGTGGGGGGATGGAGATACGCAGTATTTT. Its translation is CVSSPGWGDGDTQYF.

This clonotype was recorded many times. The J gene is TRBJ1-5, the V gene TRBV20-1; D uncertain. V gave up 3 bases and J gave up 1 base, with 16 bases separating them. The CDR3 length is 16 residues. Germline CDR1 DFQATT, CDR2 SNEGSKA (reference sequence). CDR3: CSASGYNNGSNQPQHF. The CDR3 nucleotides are TGCAGTGCTAGTGGGTACAACAATGGCAGCAATCAGCCCCAGCATTTT.

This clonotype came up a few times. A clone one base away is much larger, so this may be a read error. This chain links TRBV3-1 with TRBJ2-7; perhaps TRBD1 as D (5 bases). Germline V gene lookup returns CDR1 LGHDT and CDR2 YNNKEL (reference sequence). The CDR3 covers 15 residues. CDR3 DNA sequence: TGTGCCTGCAGCCAAGAACCAGGGTTAGTCTACGAGCAGTACTTC. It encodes CACSQEPGLVYEQYF.

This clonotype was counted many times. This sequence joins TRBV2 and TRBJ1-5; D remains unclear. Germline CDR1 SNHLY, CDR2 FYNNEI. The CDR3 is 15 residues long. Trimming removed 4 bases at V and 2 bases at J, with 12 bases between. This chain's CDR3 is CASSGGGSGNQPQHF. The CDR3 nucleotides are TGTGCCAGCAGTGGTGGAGGTTCAGGCAATCAGCCCCAGCATTTT.

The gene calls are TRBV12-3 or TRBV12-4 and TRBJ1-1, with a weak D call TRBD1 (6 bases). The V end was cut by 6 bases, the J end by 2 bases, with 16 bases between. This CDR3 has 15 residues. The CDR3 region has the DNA TGTGCCAGCAGGGTCGCGGGGGCGGGAAACACTGAAGCTTTCTTT. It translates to CASRVAGAGNTEAFF.

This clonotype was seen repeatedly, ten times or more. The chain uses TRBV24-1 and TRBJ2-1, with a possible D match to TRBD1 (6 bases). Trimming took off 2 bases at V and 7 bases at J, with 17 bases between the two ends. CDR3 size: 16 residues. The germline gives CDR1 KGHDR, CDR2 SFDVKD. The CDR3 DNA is TGTGCCACCAGTGATTCTCAGGGGCGCGGATTAAATGAGCAGTTCTTC. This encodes CATSDSQGRGLNEQFF.

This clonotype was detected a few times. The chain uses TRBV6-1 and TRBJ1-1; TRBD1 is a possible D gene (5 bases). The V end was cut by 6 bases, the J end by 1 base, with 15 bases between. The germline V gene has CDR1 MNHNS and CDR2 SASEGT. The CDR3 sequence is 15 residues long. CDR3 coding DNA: TGTGCCAGCAGCGCCAGCGGGGACTGGAACACTGAAGCTTTCTTT. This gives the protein CASSASGDWNTEAFF.

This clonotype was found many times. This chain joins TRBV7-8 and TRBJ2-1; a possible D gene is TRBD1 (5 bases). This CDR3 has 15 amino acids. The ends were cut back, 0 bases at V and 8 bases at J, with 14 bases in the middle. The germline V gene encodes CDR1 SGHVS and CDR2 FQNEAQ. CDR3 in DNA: TGTGCCAGCAGCTTAGCCCAGGGAACCCAGCATGAGCAGTTCTTC. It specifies CASSLAQGTQHEQFF.

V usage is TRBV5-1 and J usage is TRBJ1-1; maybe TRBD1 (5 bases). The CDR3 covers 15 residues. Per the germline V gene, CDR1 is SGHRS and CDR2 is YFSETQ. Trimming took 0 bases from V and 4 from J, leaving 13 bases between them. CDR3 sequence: CASSLDTGLVTEAFF. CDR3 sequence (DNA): TGCGCCAGCAGCTTGGATACAGGTCTAGTCACTGAAGCTTTCTTT.

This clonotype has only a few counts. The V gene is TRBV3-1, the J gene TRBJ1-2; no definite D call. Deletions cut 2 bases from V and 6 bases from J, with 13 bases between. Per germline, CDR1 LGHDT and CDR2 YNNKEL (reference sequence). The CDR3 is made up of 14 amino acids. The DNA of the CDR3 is TGTGCCAGCAGCCAATTGAAGGGCCGAGATGGCTACACCTTC. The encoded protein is CASSQLKGRDGYTF.

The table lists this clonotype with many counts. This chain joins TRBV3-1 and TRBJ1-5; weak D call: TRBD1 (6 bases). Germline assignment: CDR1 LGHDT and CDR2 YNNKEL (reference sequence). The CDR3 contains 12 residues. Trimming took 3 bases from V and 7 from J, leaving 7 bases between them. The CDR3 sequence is CASSQDRQPQHF. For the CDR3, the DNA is TGTGCCAGCAGCCAGGACAGACAGCCCCAGCATTTT.